The 14 T cell receptor beta chains below were found in one sample sequenced in a study of T cells after yellow fever vaccination. TCRdb re-derived calls from the 5' RACE reads in MiXCR, one entry per CDR3 protein. This sample has around 300,000 distinct CDR3 sequences, with approximately 4% found just once. The specimen comprised PBMCs, sampled 5 days after the yellow fever booster vaccination. These TCRs come from a young man who received the YFV17D yellow fever vaccine.

This clonotype was seen only a few times. This chain uses TRBV20-1 with TRBJ2-1; 9 nucleotides agree with TRBD2. V shed 1 base, J shed 1 base, and the junction held 5 bases outside the gene matches. Germline CDR1 reads DFQATT; CDR2 reads SNEGSKA (reference sequence). The CDR3 runs to 16 residues. CDR3 in amino acids: CSARGASGESYNEQFF. CDR3 nucleotides: TGCAGTGCTAGAGGGGCTAGCGGGGAGTCCTACAATGAGCAGTTCTTC.

This clonotype has at least ten counts. The chain is built from TRBV7-2 and TRBJ2-4; the D gene is possibly TRBD1 (6 bases). Trimming stripped 4 bases from V and 6 bases from J, with 16 bases between. This CDR3 comprises 15 residues. The germline gives CDR1 SGHTA, CDR2 FQGNSA. CDR3 region: CASSSYFGGINIQYF. As DNA, the CDR3 is TGTGCCAGCAGCTCCTACTTTGGGGGCATAAACATTCAGTACTTC.

This clonotype has at least ten counts. The chain has TRBV7-6 and TRBJ2-2; tentatively, D is TRBD1 (6 bases). Germline-derived CDR1 and CDR2 are SGHVS and FNYEAQ. Trimming shortened V by 4 bases and J by 1 base, and 10 bases separated the two germline ends. CDR3 length: 15 amino acids. The CDR3 is CASSSLTGNTGELFF. Here the CDR3 DNA reads TGTGCCAGCAGCTCCCTGACAGGGAACACCGGGGAGCTGTTTTTT.

This clonotype was observed a few times. J is TRBJ1-2 and V is TRBV4-2; 7 bases are shared with TRBD1. CDR1 and CDR2 (germline): LGHNA, YNFKEQ. The CDR3 is 15 amino acids. V shed 0 bases and J 8 bases; nucleotides not matched to a gene: 9. CDR3 DNA: TGTGCCAGCAGCCAAGAAAGTACAGGGGAAGTAGGCTACACCTTC. This gives the protein CASSQESTGEVGYTF.

This sequence joins TRBV25-1 and TRBJ1-1; no firm D call. The germline V gene has CDR1 MGHDK and CDR2 SYGVNS. This CDR3 is 12 amino acids long. Trimming shortened V by 5 bases and J by 6 bases, and 10 bases separated the two germline ends. For the CDR3, the DNA is TGTGCCAGCAGTACATATGGACCTGAAGCTTTCTTT. Translation: CASSTYGPEAFF. Filled out from reference TRBV25-1 and TRBJ1-1, the complete variable domain reads EADIYQTPRYLVIGTGKKITLECSQTMGHDKMYWYQQDPGMELHLIHYSYGVNSTEKGDLSSESTVSRIRTEHFPLTLESARPSHTSQYLCASSTYGPEAFFGQGTRLTVV.

Ten or more counts support this clonotype. This chain joins TRBV5-1 and TRBJ1-1; tentative D call: TRBD1 (5 bases). V lost 5 bases and J 2 bases, leaving 19 bases between the germline ends. Per germline, CDR1 SGHRS and CDR2 YFSETQ. The CDR3 loop spans 16 amino acids. This chain's CDR3 is CASRNRQGWINTEAFF. DNA of the CDR3: TGCGCCAGCAGAAACCGGCAGGGTTGGATTAACACTGAAGCTTTCTTT. Supplemented by reference TRBV5-1 and TRBJ1-1, the full variable domain reads KAGVTQTPRYLIKTRGQQVTLSCSPISGHRSVSWYQQTPGQGLQFLFEYFSETQRNKGNFPGRFSGRQFSNSRSEMNVSTLELGDSALYLCASRNRQGWINTEAFFGQGTRLTVV.

This clonotype was seen ten or more times. The chain uses TRBV6-6 and TRBJ1-2; the match to TRBD1 covers 10 bases. This CDR3 spans 16 amino acids. Per germline, CDR1 MNHNY and CDR2 SVGAGI (reference sequence). Trimming at V came to 8 bases and at J to 7 bases, leaving 16 bases not matched to a gene. DNA for the CDR3: TGTGCCAGCTCAAGGCAAACCGGGACAGGGGTGCGTGGCTACACCTTC. It is translated as CASSRQTGTGVRGYTF.

There are a few counts of this clonotype. The chain has TRBV7-2 and TRBJ2-1, with 7 bases aligning to TRBD2. The J segment lost 7 bases and the V segment lost 2 bases, leaving 2 bases of the junction unmatched. This CDR3 comprises 13 residues. Germline lookup yields CDR1 SGHTA and CDR2 FQGNSA. CDR3 DNA sequence: TGTGCCAGCAGCTTAAATAGCGGGAATGAGCAGTTCTTC. Protein product: CASSLNSGNEQFF.

This clonotype turned up a few times. V is TRBV7-2 and J is TRBJ1-1, with 8 bases that match TRBD1. The CDR3 has 14 residues. Trimming removed 4 bases from V and 4 bases from J; junction bases left unmatched: 5. The germline gives CDR1 SGHTA, CDR2 FQGNSA. The CDR3 spells CASSSTGGSTEAFF. The CDR3 DNA is TGTGCCAGCAGCTCTACAGGGGGTAGCACTGAAGCTTTCTTT.

In its sample, this clonotype was seen many times. This sequence joins TRBV12-3 or TRBV12-4 and TRBJ2-1, with D perhaps TRBD1 (6 bases). Trimming removed 6 bases at V and 6 bases at J, with 12 bases between. This CDR3 has 13 residues. The CDR3 bases are TGTGCCAGCAGCCCTGGGACAATCAATGAGCAGTTCTTC. Translation: CASSPGTINEQFF.

Only a few counts were recorded for this clonotype. The chain carries TRBV4-3 and TRBJ2-5; TRBD1 might be the D (6 bases). Trimming left V 4 bases short and J 5 bases short, with 17 bases between. CDR3 length equals 15 residues. Germline V gene sequence: CDR1 LGHNA, CDR2 YSLEER. The CDR3 is CASSRWDKIMETQYF. The CDR3 DNA reads as TGCGCCAGCAGCCGATGGGACAAAATAATGGAGACCCAGTACTTC.

This clonotype was recorded a few times. The chain joins TRBV20-1 to TRBJ2-7; 9 bases fit TRBD1. This CDR3 is 14 amino acids long. Germline CDR1 is DFQATT and CDR2 is SNEGSKA (reference sequence). The V segment lost 4 bases and the J segment 2 bases; nucleotides outside the gene matches: 6. The CDR3, as DNA: TGCAGTGCTATAGGGGGACAGGGTACCTACGAGCAGTACGTC. It codes for CSAIGGQGTYEQYV.

This clonotype was observed a few times. The V call is TRBV27, the J call TRBJ1-5; 8 bases agree with TRBD1. The CDR3 consists of 14 residues. Germline lookup yields CDR1 MNHEY and CDR2 SMNVEV (reference sequence). The J segment lost 3 bases and the V segment lost 11 bases, leaving 9 bases of the junction unmatched. CDR3 nucleotides: TGTGCCGACCTTGGACAGGGCTCCAATCAGCCCCAGCATTTT. It codes for CADLGQGSNQPQHF.

This clonotype appeared many times. This chain connects TRBV5-1 to TRBJ1-5; 8 positions match TRBD1. Germline V gene sequence: CDR1 SGHRS, CDR2 YFSETQ. V dropped 6 bases and J dropped 4; count of bases not matched to a gene: 27. This CDR3 contains 21 residues. This CDR3 reads CASTPWGGPVRGHSGNQPQHF. The CDR3 DNA sequence: TGCGCCAGCACCCCGTGGGGCGGACCGGTCAGGGGGCATTCAGGGAATCAGCCCCAGCATTTT.